This T cell receptor beta chain was recorded in a study of T cell changes during pregnancy in multiple sclerosis. The CDR3 runs to 16 residues. Germline V gives CDR1 LGHNA, CDR2 YNFKEQ. Trimming cost V 0 bases and J 2 bases, with 8 bases left between them. Sequencing was performed with immunoSEQ multiplex PCR; in TCRdb, only in-frame clones are kept and a portion is missing. The table shows 89,000 or so clones, with approximately 91% occurring only once. This TCR derives from a female donor in good health, serving as a control in a pregnancy study. Some clones in this sample may be carry-over from other donors' samples. Sequencing used PBMCs, obtained in the first trimester of pregnancy. The chain recombines TRBV4-2 with TRBJ2-6, with a possible D match to TRBD1 (6 bases). The CDR3 nucleotides read TGTGCCAGCAGCCAAGAGGGGGCCACTGGGGCCAACGTCCTGACTTTC. Encoded protein: CASSQEGATGANVLTF.